These T cell receptor beta chains were read from a single sample in a study of T cell repertoires in cytomegalovirus infection. TCRdb re-analysed the reads in MiXCR, keeping a single row per CDR3 protein. The sample lists about 150,000 distinct CDR3 sequences; about a quarter were seen once. Sequencing used PBMCs. The receptors derive from a human donor in good health (CMV status not recorded). Some clones in this sample may be carry-over from other donors' samples. CDR3s include the opening cysteine and the closing phenylalanine or tryptophan. D genes are given only for firm matches. Size tells how often a clone was seen (once, few, many) or the class of an expanded clone, and some rows leave it out.

clone_size,d_call,v_call,j_call,cdr3_nt,cdr3_aa
many,NA,TRBV7-2,TRBJ2-3,TGTGCCAGCAGCTCCACTAGCACAGATACGCAGTATTTT,CASSSTSTDTQYF
few,NA,TRBV24-1,TRBJ2-5,TGTGCCACCGAACAAGGAGGGGCCCTACCCCAAGAGACCCAGTACTTC,CATEQGGALPQETQYF
many,TRBD2,TRBV7-6,TRBJ2-2,TGTGCCAGCAGCTTAAGTGTCCCGGGGGGTTCCGGGGAGCTGTTTTTT,CASSLSVPGGSGELFF
many,NA,TRBV12-3/TRBV12-4,TRBJ1-1,TGTGCCAGCAGTTGGATACCGGGCTTCGCTGAAGCTTTCTTT,CASSWIPGFAEAFF
NA,NA,TRBV13,TRBJ2-2,TGTGCCAGCAGCTTAGGCGGGAAAAACACCGGGGAGCTGTTTTTT,CASSLGGKNTGELFF
NA,NA,TRBV7-3,TRBJ2-7,TGTGCCAGCAGCGCAAGCCCAGGTTCCTACGAGCAGTACTTC,CASSASPGSYEQYF
few,NA,TRBV28,TRBJ2-5,TGTGCCAGTGAAGGGACGATAGAGACCCAGTACTTC,CASEGTIETQYF
few,NA,TRBV11-2,TRBJ1-4,TGTGCCAGCAGCCCACAGATAACTAATGAAAAACTGTTTTTT,CASSPQITNEKLFF
few,NA,TRBV7-9,TRBJ2-7,TGTGCCAGCAGCCCCATGGGAAACGCCTACGAGCAGTACTTC,CASSPMGNAYEQYF
NA,TRBD2,TRBV29-1,TRBJ2-6,TGCAGCGTTCGGGGGGGCTCTGGGGCCAACGTCCTGACTTTC,CSVRGGSGANVLTF
many,TRBD2,TRBV27,TRBJ2-1,TGTGCCAGCAGTTTAGGAGCGGGAGCCCGAGGTGAGCAGTTCTTC,CASSLGAGARGEQFF
few,TRBD2,TRBV6-2/TRBV6-3,TRBJ2-1,TGTGCCAGCAGTTACCGCGGACTAGAAGCAAATGAGCAGTTCTTC,CASSYRGLEANEQFF
NA,NA,TRBV4-1,TRBJ1-2,TGCGCCAGCAGCCAGCCCTCCGGGAACTATGGCTACACCTTC,CASSQPSGNYGYTF
NA,NA,TRBV12-3/TRBV12-4,TRBJ2-5,TGTGCCAGCAGTTCCACCGAGGAGGGTGAGACCCAGTACTTC,CASSSTEEGETQYF
few,NA,TRBV2,TRBJ1-2,TGTGCCAGCAGGCCCTTAGGACAGCCCAACTATGGCTACACCTTC,CASRPLGQPNYGYTF
NA,TRBD1,TRBV6-5,TRBJ2-4,TGTGCCAGCAGCTTCCGGGACAGCCGAGACAAAAACATTCAGTACTTC,CASSFRDSRDKNIQYF
many,NA,TRBV7-2,TRBJ1-4,TGTGCCAGCAGCTCAGATGGGACCGGTGAAAAACTGTTTTTT,CASSSDGTGEKLFF
NA,TRBD1,TRBV5-8,TRBJ2-7,TGTGCCAGCAGCCCGGCCGGGACAGGGGGCTACGAGCAGTACTTC,CASSPAGTGGYEQYF
few,NA,TRBV25-1,TRBJ1-2,TGTGCCAGCAGTGAAACAGAAGATAACTATGGCTACACCTTC,CASSETEDNYGYTF
NA,TRBD1,TRBV7-4,TRBJ2-5,TGTGCCAGCAGCCGCCGGACAGGGATAGTTCAAGAGACCCAGTACTTC,CASSRRTGIVQETQYF
many,TRBD2,TRBV28,TRBJ2-4,TGTGCCACTGCAGCGGGGGGGCCAGTCATTCAGTACTTC,CATAAGGPVIQYF
NA,TRBD2,TRBV29-1,TRBJ2-7,TGCAGCGTTGAGGCTAGCGGGAATACCGAGCAGTACTTC,CSVEASGNTEQYF
NA,TRBD1,TRBV5-4,TRBJ2-2,TGTGCCAGCAGCTTGGAGCGGACAGGCCCCGGGGAGCTGTTTTTT,CASSLERTGPGELFF
few,TRBD1,TRBV28,TRBJ1-5,TGTGCCAGCAGTGCCGGGACAGGGAGGAATCAGCCCCAGCATTTT,CASSAGTGRNQPQHF
many,TRBD2,TRBV7-2,TRBJ2-3,TGTGCCAGCAGCTTATCCGGGACTAGCGCCACAGATACGCAGTATTTT,CASSLSGTSATDTQYF
few,TRBD1,TRBV29-1,TRBJ1-2,TGCAGCGTTGAAGAAAGGGGACAGGACTATGGCTACACCTTC,CSVEERGQDYGYTF
few,NA,TRBV7-3,TRBJ2-7,TGTGCCAGCAGCTTAGGCAGCTTC,CASSLGSF
NA,TRBD2,TRBV7-3,TRBJ2-7,TGTGCCAGCAGCTTGGCCAAAGCGGGAGGCTACGAGCAGTACTTC,CASSLAKAGGYEQYF
few,NA,TRBV6-6,TRBJ1-5,TGTGCCAGCAGTTACGGGACACGGGACCATCAGCCCCAGCATTTT,CASSYGTRDHQPQHF
NA,TRBD1,TRBV2,TRBJ1-1,TGTGCCAGCAGCCCAGAGGGACAGGGGGCTGGTACTGAAGCTTTCTTT,CASSPEGQGAGTEAFF
many,TRBD1,TRBV28,TRBJ1-2,TGTGCCAGCAGTCTACCCGGGACAGGGCACGGCTACACCTTC,CASSLPGTGHGYTF
NA,TRBD1,TRBV28,TRBJ2-1,TGTGCCAGCAGGACCGGGACAGGGGGTTTAAATGAGCAGTTCTTC,CASRTGTGGLNEQFF
many,NA,TRBV7-2,TRBJ2-5,TGTGCCAGCAGCCGTGAACTGCAAGAGACCCAGTACTTC,CASSRELQETQYF
NA,NA,TRBV19,TRBJ1-5,TGTGCCAGTAGTATGACGCGTCCGCCCCAGCATTTT,CASSMTRPPQHF
many,NA,TRBV19,TRBJ1-5,TGTGCCAGTAGTAGGGGCCAGAATCAGCCCCAGCATTTT,CASSRGQNQPQHF
many,NA,TRBV10-3,TRBJ1-1,TGTGCCATCAGTGGGGATCAACAGGAAGCTTTCTTT,CAISGDQQEAFF
few,TRBD2,TRBV29-1,TRBJ2-3,TGCAGCGGCGGGGGCGGGAGGGCAGATACGCAGTATTTT,CSGGGGRADTQYF
NA,TRBD1,TRBV29-1,TRBJ2-5,TGCAGCGCTCTACCCATCAGGGGGTTAGAGACCCAGTACTTC,CSALPIRGLETQYF
NA,TRBD1,TRBV12-3/TRBV12-4,TRBJ2-7,TGTGCCAGCAGTTTAAATTGGGACAGGGTAAGCGAGCAGTACTTC,CASSLNWDRVSEQYF
many,NA,TRBV11-2,TRBJ1-2,TGTGCCAGCAGCCCCGACCCTGCGGGGTACTATGGCTACACCTTC,CASSPDPAGYYGYTF
few,NA,TRBV10-3,TRBJ1-1,TGTGCCATCAGTGACGTAGAGGGGACCATGAACACTGAAGCTTTCTTT,CAISDVEGTMNTEAFF
many,TRBD2,TRBV7-8,TRBJ2-3,TGTGCCAGCAGGGCTAGCGGGGGCCTCACAGATACGCAGTATTTT,CASRASGGLTDTQYF
NA,NA,TRBV28,TRBJ2-1,TGTGCCAGCAGTTTACTCCTAACGGGGGAGCAGTTCTTC,CASSLLLTGEQFF
few,NA,TRBV4-1,TRBJ2-1,TGCGCCAGCAGCCATCCATTCCGGGACACCCTCAATGAGCAGTTCTTC,CASSHPFRDTLNEQFF